These 10 T cell receptor beta chains came from one sample sequenced in a study of T cell changes during pregnancy in multiple sclerosis. Method: immunoSEQ multiplex PCR; TCRdb's copy keeps in-frame clones and lacks some. Of around 100,000 clones detected, 92% appear once; the ten largest clones hold 1.9%. The sequences come from peripheral blood, collected after pregnancy. These receptors came from a female donor with multiple sclerosis, enrolled in a pregnancy study.

This chain links TRBV11-3 with TRBJ1-2, with unresolved D. With 5 bases removed from V and 8 bases from J, the gap between germline ends came to 12 bases. The CDR3 runs to 12 residues. Germline V CDR1 and CDR2: SGHNT, YENEEA. The CDR3 region has the DNA TGTGCCAGCAGCGAGCCGGGAGAGGGCTACACCTTC. Translating it yields CASSEPGEGYTF.

As concerns this clone: The same CDR3 can be traced to other DNA sequences in this sample. The chain joins TRBV5-1 to TRBJ2-2; possibly TRBD2 for D (5 bases). Trimming cost V 0 bases and J 4 bases, with 10 bases left between them. The CDR3 has 15 amino acids. In germline, CDR1 is SGHRS, CDR2 YFSETQ. The DNA of the CDR3 is TGCGCCAGCAGCTTGGAACTCGCGGGCACCGGGGAGCTGTTTTTT. Protein: CASSLELAGTGELFF.

The chain combines TRBV4-3 with TRBJ2-3; TRBD1 aligns across 8 bases. The ends lost 0 bases at V and 2 bases at J; junction bases unmatched: 4. The CDR3 extends over 16 amino acids. Germline V gene sequence: CDR1 LGHNA, CDR2 YSLEER. CDR3 residues: CASSQDQGQATDTQYF. The CDR3 DNA reads as TGCGCCAGCAGCCAAGACCAGGGACAGGCCACAGATACGCAGTATTTT.

The chain recombines TRBV19 with TRBJ1-5; D call uncertain. The length of the CDR3 is 15 residues. Germline assignment: CDR1 LNHDA and CDR2 SQIVND (reference sequence). Trimming took off 4 bases at V and 0 bases at J, with 10 bases between the two ends. Here the CDR3 reads CASSSWLDSNQPQHF. In nucleotides, the CDR3 is TGTGCCAGTAGTAGCTGGCTTGATAGCAATCAGCCCCAGCATTTT. Filled out from reference TRBV19 and TRBJ1-5, the complete variable domain reads DGGITQSPKYLFRKEGQNVTLSCEQNLNHDAMYWYRQDPGQGLRLIYYSQIVNDFQKGDIAEGYSVSREKKESFPLTVTSAQKNPTAFYLCASSSWLDSNQPQHFGDGTRLSIL.

The chain employs TRBV6-9 and TRBJ2-5, with D perhaps matching TRBD1 (6 bases). The ends were cut back, 9 bases at V and 2 bases at J, with 13 bases in the middle. Per the germline V gene, CDR1 is MNHGY and CDR2 is SVAAGI. The CDR3 sequence is 13 residues long. The CDR3, as DNA: TGTGCCAGGGTGGACAGAAGACAAGAGACCCAGTACTTC. Translation gives CARVDRRQETQYF.

The genes are TRBV20-1 and TRBJ1-2; the D is unclear. The germline V and J ends were trimmed by 5 bases and 13 bases, with 14 bases remaining between them. Germline V gene sequence: CDR1 DFQATT, CDR2 SNEGSKA (reference sequence). There are 10 residues in the CDR3. CDR3 DNA: TGCAGTGCTTCCGGACTTCTGGGCACCTTC. Translated, it gives CSASGLLGTF.

The chain links TRBV19 to TRBJ2-7, with 12 bases that match TRBD2. The CDR3 has 13 amino acids. Germline V gene sequence: CDR1 LNHDA, CDR2 SQIVND (reference sequence). Trimming cost V 3 bases and J 7 bases; bases outside gene matches: 1. The CDR3 sequence: CASSIGLAGEQYF. CDR3 coding DNA: TGTGCCAGTAGTATCGGACTAGCGGGGGAGCAGTACTTC. Looking up the rest from reference TRBV19 and TRBJ2-7 gives the full variable domain: DGGITQSPKYLFRKEGQNVTLSCEQNLNHDAMYWYRQDPGQGLRLIYYSQIVNDFQKGDIAEGYSVSREKKESFPLTVTSAQKNPTAFYLCASSIGLAGEQYFGPGTRLTVT.

The rearrangement joins TRBV7-2 to TRBJ1-6, with D perhaps matching TRBD1 (6 bases). Deletions cut 6 bases from V and 3 bases from J, with 21 bases between. Germline CDR1 is SGHTA and CDR2 is FQGNSA. The CDR3 consists of 18 residues. The CDR3 bases are TGTGCCAGCAGTCGCAAAGCAGGGGCTCGGGTCTATAATTCACCCCTCCACTTT. This encodes CASSRKAGARVYNSPLHF.

The chain carries TRBV5-1 and TRBJ2-5; no reliable D call. Germline assignment: CDR1 SGHRS and CDR2 YFSETQ. This CDR3 is built from 13 residues. V was clipped by 4 bases and J by 5 bases, with 12 bases between them. Here the CDR3 reads CASSLTPTETQYF. The CDR3 DNA reads as TGCGCCAGCAGCCTAACCCCCACGGAGACCCAGTACTTC.

The rearrangement links TRBV7-9 to TRBJ2-7, with 8 bases that match TRBD2. This CDR3 comprises 16 residues. CDR1 is SEHNR, CDR2 FQNEAQ, per germline (reference sequence). J gave up 0 bases and V 6 bases, and 10 bases lay outside the gene matches. The CDR3 DNA follows: TGTGCCAGCAGTATCTCAACTAGCGGAAGCTCCTACGAGCAGTACTTC. It is translated as CASSISTSGSSYEQYF.